A selection of T cell receptor beta chains follows, all from one sample in a study of control samples from healthy donors and cancer patients. Profiling relied on immunoSEQ multiplex PCR, and the TCRdb table lists in-frame clones only, not all of them. Of some 160,000 clones detected, over 85% appear once; the ten largest clones hold around 8%. What was sequenced was blood. The receptors were gathered from a middle-aged woman in good health. Each CDR3 is given with its conserved first and last residue. Each record gives: D gene, V gene, clone size, J gene, CDR3 DNA, CDR3 protein. The D gene is left open where the match is weak. A row's size may be missing; if present it is once, few, many or a size class.

D: -
V: TRBV28
size: -
J: TRBJ1-1
DNA: TGTGCCAGCAGCCTAGGGTACACTGAAGCTTTCTTT
CDR3: CASSLGYTEAFF

D: TRBD1
V: TRBV19
size: -
J: TRBJ1-1
DNA: TGTGCCAGTAGCACCCGGACAGGGGGTAGAGGGGACACTGAAGCTTTCTTT
CDR3: CASSTRTGGRGDTEAFF

D: -
V: TRBV3-1/TRBV3-2
size: -
J: TRBJ1-2
DNA: TGTGCCAGCAGCCAGGACGACGGACACCTAGAATATGGCTACACCTTC
CDR3: CASSQDDGHLEYGYTF

D: -
V: TRBV7-2
size: -
J: TRBJ1-4
DNA: TGTGCCAGCAGCTTGGGGACACTTAATGAAAAACTGTTTTTT
CDR3: CASSLGTLNEKLFF

D: TRBD2
V: TRBV18
size: -
J: TRBJ2-7
DNA: TGTGCCAGCTCACTTGCTAGCGGGGCGCAGTACTTC
CDR3: CASSLASGAQYF

D: TRBD1
V: TRBV7-9
size: -
J: TRBJ1-1
DNA: TGTGCCAGCAGCCCTCCGGGACAGGAGAACACTGAAGCTTTCTTT
CDR3: CASSPPGQENTEAFF

D: -
V: TRBV19
size: -
J: TRBJ1-2
DNA: TGTGCCAGTAGTATCGCCCGCTATGGCTACACCTTC
CDR3: CASSIARYGYTF

D: -
V: TRBV5-4
size: once
J: TRBJ2-4
DNA: TGTGCCAGCAGCTTGGGAACGGGCGGGTGGGCCAAAAACATTCAGTACTTC
CDR3: CASSLGTGGWAKNIQYF

D: -
V: TRBV14
size: once
J: TRBJ2-7
DNA: TGTGCCAGCAGCCAAGCACAGAACCCCTACGAGCAGTACTTC
CDR3: CASSQAQNPYEQYF

D: -
V: TRBV4-1
size: -
J: TRBJ1-1
DNA: TGCGCCAGCAGCCTCGGACCGCGAACTGAAGCTTTCTTT
CDR3: CASSLGPRTEAFF

D: -
V: TRBV9
size: -
J: TRBJ2-1
DNA: TGTGCCAGCAGCGACACCTCCTACAATGAGCAGTTCTTC
CDR3: CASSDTSYNEQFF

D: -
V: TRBV11-2
size: -
J: TRBJ2-5
DNA: TGTGCCAGCAGCCGCGCATGGGGGCAACAAGAGACCCAGTACTTC
CDR3: CASSRAWGQQETQYF

D: -
V: TRBV12-3/TRBV12-4
size: -
J: TRBJ1-1
DNA: TGTGCCAGCAGCCACCGACAGACCCAAGCTTTCTTT
CDR3: CASSHRQTQAFF

D: -
V: TRBV6-5
size: -
J: TRBJ1-1
DNA: TGTGCCAGCAGTTACGCGGGCGGGGGCGGTAGTACTGAAGCTTTCTTT
CDR3: CASSYAGGGGSTEAFF

D: TRBD2
V: TRBV19
size: -
J: TRBJ2-1
DNA: TGTGCCAGTAGTGGGGGAGGGCAGGCCTCCTACAATGAGCAGTTCTTC
CDR3: CASSGGGQASYNEQFF

D: -
V: TRBV10-3
size: -
J: TRBJ1-1
DNA: TGTGCCATCACCTCTGCAGGGGAGGTGAACACTGAAGCTTTCTTT
CDR3: CAITSAGEVNTEAFF

D: -
V: TRBV27
size: -
J: TRBJ1-1
DNA: TGTGCCAGCAGTTTAGCGGGACATCTGAACACTGAAGCTTTCTTT
CDR3: CASSLAGHLNTEAFF

D: -
V: TRBV5-3
size: -
J: TRBJ2-7
DNA: TGTGCCAGAAGCTTGGAGGTAGCAACCTACGAGCAGTACTTC
CDR3: CARSLEVATYEQYF

D: -
V: TRBV5-6
size: -
J: TRBJ1-4
DNA: TGTGCCAGCAGCTTGATCGGTGGGGCAGGGCTAAATGAAAAACTGTTTTTT
CDR3: CASSLIGGAGLNEKLFF

D: TRBD1
V: TRBV4-1
size: -
J: TRBJ1-2
DNA: TGCGCCAGCAGCGCTGATCCCGGGACAGACTATGGCTACACCTTC
CDR3: CASSADPGTDYGYTF

D: TRBD1
V: TRBV5-8
size: -
J: TRBJ2-2
DNA: TGTGCCAGCAGGCTTTTACCGGGACAGGGGACCGGGGAGCTGTTTTTT
CDR3: CASRLLPGQGTGELFF

D: -
V: TRBV9
size: -
J: TRBJ1-4
DNA: TGTGCCAGCAGCGTAGCGGGGGGAGGTGAAAAACTGTTTTTT
CDR3: CASSVAGGGEKLFF

D: TRBD1
V: TRBV15
size: -
J: TRBJ1-2
DNA: TGTGCCACCAGCCCAGGGGGAGGAGTCACTAACTATGGCTACACCTTC
CDR3: CATSPGGGVTNYGYTF

D: TRBD2
V: TRBV29-1
size: -
J: TRBJ2-7
DNA: TGCAGCGTCGCCCTTGTGCGGGGGACCTACGAGCAGTACTTC
CDR3: CSVALVRGTYEQYF

D: TRBD2
V: TRBV25-1
size: once
J: TRBJ2-3
DNA: TGTGCCAGCAGTGTGTTCGGCGGGAGGGGAAGCACAGATACGCAGTATTTT
CDR3: CASSVFGGRGSTDTQYF

D: TRBD1
V: TRBV7-9
size: -
J: TRBJ2-5
DNA: TGTGCCAGCAGGGTGACAGGGTTGGAGACCCAGTACTTC
CDR3: CASRVTGLETQYF

D: -
V: TRBV5-1
size: -
J: TRBJ2-5
DNA: TGCGCCAGCAGCTTGGCCCCCGGGAACCAAGAGACCCAGTACTTC
CDR3: CASSLAPGNQETQYF

D: -
V: TRBV7-2
size: -
J: TRBJ2-5
DNA: TGTGCCAGCAGCACCGAATCCTCCGGGACTTTCAAAGAGACCCAGTACTTC
CDR3: CASSTESSGTFKETQYF

D: TRBD2
V: TRBV5-1
size: -
J: TRBJ2-7
DNA: TGCGCCAGCAGCCCAGTAGCGGGAACCTACGAGCAGTACTTC
CDR3: CASSPVAGTYEQYF

D: TRBD1
V: TRBV19
size: -
J: TRBJ1-2
DNA: TGTGCCAGTAACCCAGTACCGGGACAGCGAAGTTATGGCTACACCTTC
CDR3: CASNPVPGQRSYGYTF

D: TRBD1
V: TRBV2
size: -
J: TRBJ2-5
DNA: TGTGCCAGCAGAGGACAGGGCTTGGGGCAAGAGACCCAGTACTTC
CDR3: CASRGQGLGQETQYF

D: -
V: TRBV9
size: once
J: TRBJ2-5
DNA: TGTGCCAGCAGCGCGGCCCGAGGGGAGACCCAGTACTTC
CDR3: CASSAARGETQYF

D: -
V: TRBV7-9
size: -
J: TRBJ1-2
DNA: TGTGCCAGCAGCTTCGGGGCAGGGGATTATGGCTACACCTTC
CDR3: CASSFGAGDYGYTF

D: TRBD1
V: TRBV3-1/TRBV3-2
size: -
J: TRBJ2-7
DNA: TGTGCCAGCAGCCAAGATCTGGACAGGGCCTACGAGCAGTACTTC
CDR3: CASSQDLDRAYEQYF

D: -
V: TRBV6-5
size: -
J: TRBJ1-1
DNA: TGTGCCAGCAGCCGGGCACCGAACACTGAAGCTTTCTTT
CDR3: CASSRAPNTEAFF

D: TRBD2
V: TRBV4-3
size: -
J: TRBJ2-1
DNA: TGCGCCAGCAGCCAAGGGATGGCGGGAGGGCGGGAGCAGTTCTTC
CDR3: CASSQGMAGGREQFF

D: TRBD1
V: TRBV2
size: -
J: TRBJ1-5
DNA: TGTGCCAGCTCGGACAGGTGGGGCAATCAGCCCCAGCATTTT
CDR3: CASSDRWGNQPQHF

D: -
V: TRBV7-9
size: once
J: TRBJ1-1
DNA: TGTGCCAGCAGCTTAGGTATTGGACGGGCGAACACTGAAGCTTTCTTT
CDR3: CASSLGIGRANTEAFF

D: TRBD1
V: TRBV6-6
size: -
J: TRBJ2-2
DNA: TGTGCCAGCAGTCAGCAGGGGGCAGATACCGGGGAGCTGTTTTTT
CDR3: CASSQQGADTGELFF

D: -
V: TRBV3-1/TRBV3-2
size: -
J: TRBJ1-3
DNA: TGTGCCAGCAGCCAAGATGTCGGGGATGGAAACACCATATATTTT
CDR3: CASSQDVGDGNTIYF

D: TRBD1
V: TRBV19
size: -
J: TRBJ1-5
DNA: TGTGCCAGTAGTATACAGGACAGGCGCGATCAGCCCCAGCATTTT
CDR3: CASSIQDRRDQPQHF

D: -
V: TRBV27
size: -
J: TRBJ1-5
DNA: TGTGCCAGCAGTTTATCGATGCAGATTAGCAATCAGCCCCAGCATTTT
CDR3: CASSLSMQISNQPQHF

D: -
V: TRBV9
size: -
J: TRBJ2-5
DNA: TGTGCCAGCAGCGGGACGGACAAACAGACCCAGTACTTC
CDR3: CASSGTDKQTQYF

D: -
V: TRBV7-2
size: -
J: TRBJ1-2
DNA: TGTGCCAGCAGCTCATTGGTAGGGTTAGGTTACGGCGGCTACACCTTC
CDR3: CASSSLVGLGYGGYTF

D: -
V: TRBV3-1/TRBV3-2
size: -
J: TRBJ2-7
DNA: TGTGCCAGCAGTCAAATATATGGGGACAATACCTACGAGCAGTACTTC
CDR3: CASSQIYGDNTYEQYF

D: -
V: TRBV7-9
size: -
J: TRBJ1-3
DNA: TGTGCCAGCAGCCCGCAACAGTGGAGAAACACCATATATTTT
CDR3: CASSPQQWRNTIYF

D: -
V: TRBV5-1
size: -
J: TRBJ1-2
DNA: TGCGCCAGCAGCTTCGATATCCCCTCCCCCAGATATGGCTACACCTTC
CDR3: CASSFDIPSPRYGYTF

D: -
V: TRBV6-5
size: -
J: TRBJ1-6
DNA: TGTGCCTCGGACGGATCCTACTCCTATAATTCACCCCTCCACTTT
CDR3: CASDGSYSYNSPLHF

D: TRBD1
V: TRBV5-1
size: -
J: TRBJ2-2
DNA: TGCGCCAGCAGCCGGGGACAGGGGGGGACCGGGGAGCTGTTTTTT
CDR3: CASSRGQGGTGELFF

D: -
V: TRBV2
size: -
J: TRBJ1-1
DNA: TGTGCCAGCAGTGAAGCGACGGGGTACGCAAAAGACGCTTTCTTT
CDR3: CASSEATGYAKDAFF

D: -
V: TRBV5-1
size: once
J: TRBJ1-1
DNA: TGCGCCAGCAGCTTGTTACAGGGTCGCGACACTGAAGCTTTCTTT
CDR3: CASSLLQGRDTEAFF

D: -
V: TRBV7-2
size: -
J: TRBJ1-1
DNA: TGTGCCAGCAGCCTCCAGACAGTTAACACTGAAGCTTTCTTT
CDR3: CASSLQTVNTEAFF